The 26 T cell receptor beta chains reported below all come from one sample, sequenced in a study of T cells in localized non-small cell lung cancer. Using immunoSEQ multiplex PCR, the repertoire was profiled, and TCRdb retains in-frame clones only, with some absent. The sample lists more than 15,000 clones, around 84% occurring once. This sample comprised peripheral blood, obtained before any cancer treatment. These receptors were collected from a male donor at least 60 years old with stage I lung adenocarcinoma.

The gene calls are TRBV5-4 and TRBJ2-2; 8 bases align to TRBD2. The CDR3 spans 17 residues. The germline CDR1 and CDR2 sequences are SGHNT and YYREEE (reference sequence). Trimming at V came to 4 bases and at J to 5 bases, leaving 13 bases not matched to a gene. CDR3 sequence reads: CASSPNPGRAPTGELFF. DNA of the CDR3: TGTGCCAGCAGCCCGAACCCCGGGAGGGCCCCGACCGGGGAGCTGTTTTTT.

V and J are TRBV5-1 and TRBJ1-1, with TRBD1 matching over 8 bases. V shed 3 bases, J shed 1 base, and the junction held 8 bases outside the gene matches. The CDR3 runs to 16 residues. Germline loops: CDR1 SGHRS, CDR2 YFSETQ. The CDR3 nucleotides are TGCGCCAGCAGCTCTCAGGGGGCTTTGGGGAACACTGAAGCTTTCTTT. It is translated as CASSSQGALGNTEAFF.

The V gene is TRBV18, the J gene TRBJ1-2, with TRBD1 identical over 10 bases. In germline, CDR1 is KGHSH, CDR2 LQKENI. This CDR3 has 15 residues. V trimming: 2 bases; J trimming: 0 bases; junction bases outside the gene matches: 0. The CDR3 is CASSPGTGANYGYTF. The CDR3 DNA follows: TGTGCCAGCTCACCAGGGACAGGGGCTAACTATGGCTACACCTTC.

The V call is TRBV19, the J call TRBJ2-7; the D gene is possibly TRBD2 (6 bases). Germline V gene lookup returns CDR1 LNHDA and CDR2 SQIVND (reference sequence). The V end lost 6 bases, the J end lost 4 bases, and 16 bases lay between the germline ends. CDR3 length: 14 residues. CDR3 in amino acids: CASSPGRGIYEQYF. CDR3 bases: TGTGCCAGTAGCCCGGGACGGGGGATTTACGAGCAGTACTTC.

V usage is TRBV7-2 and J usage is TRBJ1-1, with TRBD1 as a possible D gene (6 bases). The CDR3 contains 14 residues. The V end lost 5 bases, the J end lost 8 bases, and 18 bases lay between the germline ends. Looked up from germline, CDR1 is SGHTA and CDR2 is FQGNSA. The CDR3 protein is CASSATQGRGEAFF. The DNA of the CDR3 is TGTGCCAGCAGCGCGACACAGGGTCGGGGCGAAGCTTTCTTT. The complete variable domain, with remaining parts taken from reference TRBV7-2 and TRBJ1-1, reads GAGVSQSPSNKVTEKGKDVELRCDPISGHTALYWYRQSLGQGLEFLIYFQGNSAPDKSGLPSDRFSAERTGGSVSTLTIQRTQQEDSAVYLCASSATQGRGEAFFGQGTRLTVV.

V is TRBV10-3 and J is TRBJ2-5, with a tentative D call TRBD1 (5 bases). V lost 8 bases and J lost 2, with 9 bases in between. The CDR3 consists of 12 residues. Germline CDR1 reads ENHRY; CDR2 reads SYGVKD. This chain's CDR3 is CAISRTQETQYF. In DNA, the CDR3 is TGTGCCATCTCAAGGACACAAGAGACCCAGTACTTC.

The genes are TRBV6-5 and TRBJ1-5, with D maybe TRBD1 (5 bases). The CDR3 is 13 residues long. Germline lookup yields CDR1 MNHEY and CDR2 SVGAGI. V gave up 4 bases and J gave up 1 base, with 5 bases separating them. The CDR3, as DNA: TGTGCCAGCAGTTGGGGGAGCAATCAGCCCCAGCATTTT. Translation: CASSWGSNQPQHF.

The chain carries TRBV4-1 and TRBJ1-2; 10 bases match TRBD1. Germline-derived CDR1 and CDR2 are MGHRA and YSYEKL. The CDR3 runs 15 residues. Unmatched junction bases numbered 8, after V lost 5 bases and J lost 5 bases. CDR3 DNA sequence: TGCGCCAGCAGCGATGACAGGGGGCCCCGGTATGGCTACACCTTC. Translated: CASSDDRGPRYGYTF.

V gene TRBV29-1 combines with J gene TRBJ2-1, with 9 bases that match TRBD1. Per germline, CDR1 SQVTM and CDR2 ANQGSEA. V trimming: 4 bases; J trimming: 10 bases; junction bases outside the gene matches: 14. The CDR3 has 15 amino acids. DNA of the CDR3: TGCAGCGTTGCAGGGGGGGACAGGGCTTCGTCGGAGCAGTTCTTC. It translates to CSVAGGDRASSEQFF.

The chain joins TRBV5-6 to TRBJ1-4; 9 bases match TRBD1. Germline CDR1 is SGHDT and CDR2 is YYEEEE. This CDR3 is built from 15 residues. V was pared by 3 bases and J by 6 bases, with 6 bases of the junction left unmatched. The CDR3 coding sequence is TGTGCCAGCAGCTGGGGGACAGGGAACGATGAAAAACTGTTTTTT. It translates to CASSWGTGNDEKLFF.

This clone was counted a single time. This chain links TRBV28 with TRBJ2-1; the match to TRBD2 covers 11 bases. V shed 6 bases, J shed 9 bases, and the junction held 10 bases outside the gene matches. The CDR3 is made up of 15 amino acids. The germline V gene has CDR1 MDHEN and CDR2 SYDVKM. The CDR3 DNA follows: TGTGCCAGCAGCTCGCCCATAGCGGGAGGGGGTGAGCAGTTCTTC. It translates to CASSSPIAGGGEQFF.

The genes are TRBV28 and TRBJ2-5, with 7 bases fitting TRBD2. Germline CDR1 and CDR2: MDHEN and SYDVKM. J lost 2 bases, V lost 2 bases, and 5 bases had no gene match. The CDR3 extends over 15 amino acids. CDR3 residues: CASSLRTRLQETQYF. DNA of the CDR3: TGTGCCAGCAGTTTACGGACTAGGTTACAAGAGACCCAGTACTTC.

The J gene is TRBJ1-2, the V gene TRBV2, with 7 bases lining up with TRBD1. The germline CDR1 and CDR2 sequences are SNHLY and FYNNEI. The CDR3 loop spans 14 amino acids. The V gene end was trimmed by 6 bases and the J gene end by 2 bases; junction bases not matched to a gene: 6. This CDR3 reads CASSDLQGNYGYTF. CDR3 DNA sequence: TGTGCCAGCAGCGACCTACAGGGGAACTATGGCTACACCTTC.

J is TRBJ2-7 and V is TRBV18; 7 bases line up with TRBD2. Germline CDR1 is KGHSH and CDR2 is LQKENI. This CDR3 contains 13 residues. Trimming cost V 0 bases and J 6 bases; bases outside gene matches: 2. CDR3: CASSPPGGSEQYF. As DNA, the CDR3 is TGTGCCAGCTCACCACCCGGGGGGTCCGAGCAGTACTTC.

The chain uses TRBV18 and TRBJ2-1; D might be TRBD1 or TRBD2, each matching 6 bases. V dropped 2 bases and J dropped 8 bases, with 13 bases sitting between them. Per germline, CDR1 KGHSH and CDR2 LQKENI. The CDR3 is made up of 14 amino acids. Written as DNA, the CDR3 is TGTGCCAGCTCACCAAATTGGGGGGCGGATGAGCAGTTCTTC. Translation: CASSPNWGADEQFF.

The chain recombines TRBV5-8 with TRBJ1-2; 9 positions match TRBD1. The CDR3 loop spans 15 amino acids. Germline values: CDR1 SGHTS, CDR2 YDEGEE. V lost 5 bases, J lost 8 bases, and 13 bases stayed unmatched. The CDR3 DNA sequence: TGTGCCAGCAGGGAAACAGGGGGCGAAAGGGGAGGCTACACCTTC. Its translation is CASRETGGERGGYTF.

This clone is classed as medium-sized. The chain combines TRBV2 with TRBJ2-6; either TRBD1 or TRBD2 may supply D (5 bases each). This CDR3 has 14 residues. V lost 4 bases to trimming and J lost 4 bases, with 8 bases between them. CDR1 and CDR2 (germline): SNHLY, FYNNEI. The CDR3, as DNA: TGTGCCAGCAGTGGGGGGTACGGGGCCAACGTCCTGACTTTC. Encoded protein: CASSGGYGANVLTF. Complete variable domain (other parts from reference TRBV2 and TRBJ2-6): EPEVTQTPSHQVTQMGQEVILRCVPISNHLYFYWYRQILGQKVEFLVSFYNNEISEKSEIFDDQFSVERPDGSNFTLKIRSTKLEDSAMYFCASSGGYGANVLTFGAGSRLTVL.

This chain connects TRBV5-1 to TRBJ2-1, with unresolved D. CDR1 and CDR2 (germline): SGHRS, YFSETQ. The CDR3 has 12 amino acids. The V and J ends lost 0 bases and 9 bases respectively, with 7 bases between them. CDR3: CASSLVVGEQFF. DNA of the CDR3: TGCGCCAGCAGCTTGGTCGTCGGTGAGCAGTTCTTC.

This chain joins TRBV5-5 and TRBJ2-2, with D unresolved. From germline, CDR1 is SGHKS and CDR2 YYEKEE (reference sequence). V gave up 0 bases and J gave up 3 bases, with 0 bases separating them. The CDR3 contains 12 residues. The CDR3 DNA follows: TGTGCCAGCAGCTTGGACACCGGGGAGCTGTTTTTT. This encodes CASSLDTGELFF.

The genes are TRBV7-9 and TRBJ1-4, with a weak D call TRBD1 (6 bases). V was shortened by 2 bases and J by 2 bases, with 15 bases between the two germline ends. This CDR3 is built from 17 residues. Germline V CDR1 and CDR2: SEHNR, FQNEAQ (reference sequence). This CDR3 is CASSLSATGATNEKLFF. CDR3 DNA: TGTGCCAGCAGCTTATCCGCGACGGGGGCTACTAATGAAAAACTGTTTTTT. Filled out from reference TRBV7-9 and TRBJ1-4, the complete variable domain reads DTGVSQNPRHKITKRGQNVTFRCDPISEHNRLYWYRQTLGQGPEFLTYFQNEAQLEKSRLLSDRFSAERPKGSFSTLEIQRTEQGDSAMYLCASSLSATGATNEKLFFGSGTQLSVL.

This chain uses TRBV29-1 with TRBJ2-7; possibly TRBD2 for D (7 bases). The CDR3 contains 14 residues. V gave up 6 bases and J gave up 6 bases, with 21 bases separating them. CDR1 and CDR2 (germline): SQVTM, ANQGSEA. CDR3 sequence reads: CSVATGGGPSEQYF. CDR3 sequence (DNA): TGCAGCGTCGCGACTGGCGGGGGCCCATCCGAGCAGTACTTC.

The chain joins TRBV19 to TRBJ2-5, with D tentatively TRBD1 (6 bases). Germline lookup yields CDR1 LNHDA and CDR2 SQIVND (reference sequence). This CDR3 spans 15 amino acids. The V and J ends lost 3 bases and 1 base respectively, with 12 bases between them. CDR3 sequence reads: CASSMVGAFQETQYF. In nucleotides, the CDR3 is TGTGCCAGTAGTATGGTGGGGGCGTTCCAAGAGACCCAGTACTTC.

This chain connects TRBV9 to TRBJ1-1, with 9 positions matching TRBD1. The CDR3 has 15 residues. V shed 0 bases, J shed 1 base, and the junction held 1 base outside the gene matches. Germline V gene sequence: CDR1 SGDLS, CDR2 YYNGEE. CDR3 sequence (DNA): TGTGCCAGCAGCGTAGGGACAGGGGCGAACACTGAAGCTTTCTTT. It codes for CASSVGTGANTEAFF.

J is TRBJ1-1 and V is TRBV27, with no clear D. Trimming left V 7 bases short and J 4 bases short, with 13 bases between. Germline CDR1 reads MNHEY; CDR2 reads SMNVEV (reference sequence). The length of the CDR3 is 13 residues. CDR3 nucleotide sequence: TGTGCCAGCACTTCTTCTCGGGGCACTGAAGCTTTCTTT. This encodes CASTSSRGTEAFF.

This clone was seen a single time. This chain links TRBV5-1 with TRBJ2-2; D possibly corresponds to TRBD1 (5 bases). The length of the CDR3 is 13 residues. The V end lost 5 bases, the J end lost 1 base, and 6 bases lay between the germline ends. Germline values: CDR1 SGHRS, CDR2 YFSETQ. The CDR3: CASRTVNTGELFF. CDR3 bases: TGCGCCAGCAGGACAGTGAACACCGGGGAGCTGTTTTTT. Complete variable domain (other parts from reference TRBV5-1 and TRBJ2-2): KAGVTQTPRYLIKTRGQQVTLSCSPISGHRSVSWYQQTPGQGLQFLFEYFSETQRNKGNFPGRFSGRQFSNSRSEMNVSTLELGDSALYLCASRTVNTGELFFGEGSRLTVL.

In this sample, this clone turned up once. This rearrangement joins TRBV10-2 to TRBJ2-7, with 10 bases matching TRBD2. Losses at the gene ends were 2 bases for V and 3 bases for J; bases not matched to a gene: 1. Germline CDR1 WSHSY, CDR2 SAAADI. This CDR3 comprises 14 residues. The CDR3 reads CASSEVAGGYEQYF. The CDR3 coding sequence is TGCGCCAGCAGTGAGGTAGCGGGAGGCTACGAGCAGTACTTC.